This note documents a single T cell receptor beta chain sequence. Produced via immunoSEQ multiplex PCR; TCRdb's table is partial and in-frame only. The repertoire holds about 74,000 clones, with approximately 78% as singletons. The data are from a study of technical replicates of blood from a few donors. The receptor's source is a human donor in good health. Some clones in this sample may be carry-over from other donors' samples. The sequencing sample was made of PBMCs.

CDR3 DNA sequence: TGTGCCACCAGCAGAGACAGACAGGGGGCAAGCAATCAGCCCCAGCATTTT. Protein sequence: CATSRDRQGASNQPQHF. The rearrangement joins TRBV15 to TRBJ1-5, with TRBD1 matching 10 bases. Germline V CDR1 and CDR2: LNHNV, YYDKDF (reference sequence). The V segment lost 0 bases and the J segment 1 base; nucleotides outside the gene matches: 3. The CDR3 totals 17 residues.